This TCR beta chain was identified during a study of blood T cell repertoires in COVID-19. Study as a whole: T cells, B-cell-depleted T cells, or PBMCs provided the cDNA or gDNA that served as material.

Enrolled through a virtual design, the participants were between roughly 18 and 95 years of age and came from 24 US areas. The V gene's germline CDR1 is MGHDK and CDR2 SYGVNS. There are 14 residues in the CDR3. The V gene lost 1 base and the J gene lost 2 bases, with 8 bases spanning the gap. TCRdb's copy holds only in-frame clones and misses some; the assay was immunoSEQ multiplex PCR. Among around 290,000 clones, around nine tenths were seen once, and the ten largest hold around 2.4%. The TCR was taken from a woman aged 18-30 years who had recovered from COVID-19. V usage is TRBV25-1 and J usage is TRBJ2-5; D gene unclear. The sample was PBMCs or T cells enriched from blood (not recorded which). The CDR3 DNA sequence: TGTGCCAGCAGTGAATCGGCGGATCAAGAGACCCAGTACTTC. Its protein product is CASSESADQETQYF.